This T cell receptor (beta chain) stems from a study of regulatory T cells in long-lasting Graves disease. Findings and limits, study-wide: Favoring TRBV28, TRBJ1-2 and TRBJ2-5 was a feature seen in persistent disease.

The time point denotes: newly diagnosed GD, antithyroid drugs for less than 3 months. The authors made the TCR library using RNA they extracted from PBMCs. TCR beta libraries were built with iRepertoire HTBI primers and Arm-PCR of CDR3 regions. TCRdb analysed the multiplex PCR reads with MiXCR anew, one entry per CDR3 protein. The sample has roughly 520,000 distinct CDR3 sequences, 12% seen once; the top ten hold around 10%. This clonotype occurred many times. The antigen remains undetermined. The trim removed 3 bases at V and 4 bases at J, leaving 10 bases unmatched. Germline-derived CDR1 and CDR2 are MNHEY and SMNVEV (reference sequence). The CDR3 has 16 residues. Another study also made use of these data, one on T cells in Graves' hyperthyroidism and ophthalmopathy.

The specimen comprised peripheral blood mononuclear cells (PBMCs), sampled at new diagnosis, from a patient treated with antithyroid drugs. The receptor was isolated from a woman in her twenties or thirties with Graves disease. This chain uses TRBV27 with TRBJ2-7; 9 bases line up with TRBD2. CDR3 nucleotide sequence: TGTGCCAGCAGTTTTACGGCTAGCGGGAATAGGTACGAGCAGTACTTC. It specifies CASSFTASGNRYEQYF.